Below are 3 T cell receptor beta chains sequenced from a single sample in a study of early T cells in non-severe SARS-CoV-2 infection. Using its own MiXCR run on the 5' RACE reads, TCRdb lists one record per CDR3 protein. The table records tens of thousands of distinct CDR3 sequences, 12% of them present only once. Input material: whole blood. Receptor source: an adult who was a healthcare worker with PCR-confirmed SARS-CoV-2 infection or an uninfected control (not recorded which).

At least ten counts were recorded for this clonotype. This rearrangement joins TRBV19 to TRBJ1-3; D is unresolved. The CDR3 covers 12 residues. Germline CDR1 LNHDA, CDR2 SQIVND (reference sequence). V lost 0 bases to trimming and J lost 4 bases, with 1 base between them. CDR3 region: CASSIDGNTIYF. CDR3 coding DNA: TGTGCCAGTAGTATAGACGGAAACACCATATATTTT.

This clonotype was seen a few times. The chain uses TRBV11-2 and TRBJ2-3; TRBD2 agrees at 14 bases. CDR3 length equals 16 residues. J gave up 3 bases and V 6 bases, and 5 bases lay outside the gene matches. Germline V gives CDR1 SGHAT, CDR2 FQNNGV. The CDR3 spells CASSPRTSGGTDTQYF. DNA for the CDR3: TGTGCCAGCAGTCCTAGGACTAGCGGGGGGACAGATACGCAGTATTTT.

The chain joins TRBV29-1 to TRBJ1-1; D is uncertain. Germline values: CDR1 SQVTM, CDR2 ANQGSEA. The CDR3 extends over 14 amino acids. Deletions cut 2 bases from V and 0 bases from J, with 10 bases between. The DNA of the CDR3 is TGCAGCGTTGAACAGGTATTCATGAACACTGAAGCTTTCTTT. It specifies CSVEQVFMNTEAFF. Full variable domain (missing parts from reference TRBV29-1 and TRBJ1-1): SAVISQKPSRDICQRGTSLTIQCQVDSQVTMMFWYRQQPGQSLTLIATANQGSEATYESGFVIDKFPISRPNLTFSTLTVSNMSPEDSSIYLCSVEQVFMNTEAFFGQGTRLTVV.